This T cell receptor (beta chain) derives from a study of T cell responses to AZD1222 COVID-19 vaccine. In the study overall: The analysis combined second doses at about 4 or about 12 weeks. Study-wide points: Possibly, clonal diversity was underestimated; donors were largely white British and included more females. There were repertoire samples only from the period after the peak T cell response. Spike-wide coverage was observed for vaccine-associated CD4 TCRs, with dominant responses at 160-218 and 743-854.

A single count supports this clone. Antigen specificity is unknown. Sequencing used immunoSEQ multiplex PCR; TCRdb keeps in-frame clones, though not all of them. This table has approximately 110,000 clones, roughly 90% appearing once. The length of the CDR3 is 17 residues. CDR1 and CDR2 from the germline V gene are SEHNR and FQNEAQ (reference sequence). After removal of 2 bases from V and 2 bases from J, the junction contained 8 bases not matched to a gene. This chain uses TRBV7-9 with TRBJ2-1, with 8 nucleotides matching TRBD2. This specimen consisted of peripheral blood, obtained on day 0 of AZD1222 vaccination. This clonotype was sampled from an adult in good health. CDR3 amino acids: CASSLTGGPPPYNEQFF. The CDR3 nucleotides read TGTGCCAGCAGCTTAACGGGAGGGCCGCCCCCCTACAATGAGCAGTTCTTC.